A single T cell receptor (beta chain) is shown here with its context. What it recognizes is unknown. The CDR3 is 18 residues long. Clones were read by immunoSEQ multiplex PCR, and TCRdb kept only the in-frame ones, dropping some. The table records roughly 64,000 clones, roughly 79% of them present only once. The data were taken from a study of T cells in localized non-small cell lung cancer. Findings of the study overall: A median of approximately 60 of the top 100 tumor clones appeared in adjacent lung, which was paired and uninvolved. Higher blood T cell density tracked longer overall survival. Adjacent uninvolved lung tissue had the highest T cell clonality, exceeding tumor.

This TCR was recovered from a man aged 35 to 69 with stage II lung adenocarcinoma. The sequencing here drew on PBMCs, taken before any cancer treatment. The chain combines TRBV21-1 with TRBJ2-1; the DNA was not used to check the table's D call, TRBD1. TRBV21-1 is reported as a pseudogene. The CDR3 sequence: CASSSRQGAISSYNEQFF. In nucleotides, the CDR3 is TGTGCCAGCAGCAGCAGACAGGGGGCCATAAGCTCCTACAATGAGCAGTTCTTC.